Presented here are 31 T cell receptor beta chains from one specimen sequenced in a study of OX40 agonist ivuxolimab in advanced cancers. The assay was immunoSEQ multiplex PCR, and TCRdb's table has in-frame clones only and misses some. This sample has about 43,000 clones, with roughly 86% found just once. This specimen consisted of CD4+ or CD8+ T cells sorted from blood, obtained in a trial of the OX40 agonist ivuxolimab. The receptors come from an adult with an advanced solid tumor such as melanoma, head and neck, liver or kidney cancer.

The chain combines TRBV2 with TRBJ1-5; D gene uncertain. The CDR3 runs 13 residues. V dropped 7 bases and J dropped 3 bases, with 10 bases sitting between them. The germline gives CDR1 SNHLY, CDR2 FYNNEI. The CDR3 loop is CASTSGSNQPQHF. The DNA of the CDR3 is TGTGCCAGCACCTCCGGGTCCAATCAGCCCCAGCATTTT.

This clone was seen once. V is TRBV27 and J is TRBJ1-5, with 9 bases identical to TRBD1. Losses at the gene ends were 2 bases for V and 9 bases for J; bases not matched to a gene: 8. CDR1 MNHEY and CDR2 SMNVEV come from the germline V gene (reference sequence). This CDR3 is built from 15 residues. The DNA for the CDR3 is TGTGCCAGCAGTTTACGGGGGACAGGGCATCGGCCCCAGCATTTT. Residues: CASSLRGTGHRPQHF.

By share of the sample, this clone is medium-sized. V usage is TRBV28 and J usage is TRBJ1-1, with 8 bases identical to TRBD1. The J segment lost 5 bases and the V segment lost 1 base, leaving 3 bases of the junction unmatched. Germline CDR1 reads MDHEN; CDR2 reads SYDVKM. The CDR3 loop spans 14 amino acids. CDR3 region: CASSLFNRGTEAFF. CDR3 sequence (DNA): TGTGCCAGCAGTTTATTCAACAGGGGGACTGAAGCTTTCTTT. Full variable domain (rest looked up from reference TRBV28 and TRBJ1-1): DVKVTQSSRYLVKRTGEKVFLECVQDMDHENMFWYRQDPGLGLRLIYFSYDVKMKEKGDIPEGYSVSREKKERFSLILESASTNQTSMYLCASSLFNRGTEAFFGQGTRLTVV.

The chain recombines TRBV14 with TRBJ2-4; 7 bases line up with TRBD2. Trimming cost V 4 bases and J 2 bases; bases outside gene matches: 8. The germline V gene encodes CDR1 SGHDN and CDR2 FVKESK. The CDR3 has 16 residues. CDR3 region: CASSPLTGGSKNIQYF. As DNA, the CDR3 is TGTGCCAGCAGCCCCCTGACGGGAGGTTCCAAAAACATTCAGTACTTC.

The chain couples TRBV29-1 to TRBJ2-1; perhaps D is TRBD1 or TRBD2 (5 bases each). The germline V gene encodes CDR1 SQVTM and CDR2 ANQGSEA. Trimming removed 1 base at V and 7 bases at J, with 11 bases between. The CDR3 is 13 residues long. The CDR3 region is CSVEGGDLNEQFF. The CDR3, as DNA: TGCAGCGTTGAAGGAGGGGATTTGAATGAGCAGTTCTTC.

V gene TRBV5-4 combines with J gene TRBJ2-7, with D possibly TRBD2 on 6 matching bases. The germline V gene encodes CDR1 SGHNT and CDR2 YYREEE (reference sequence). The CDR3 has 14 amino acids. Trimming cost V 0 bases and J 3 bases, with 10 bases left between them. The CDR3 region is CASSLGIAVYEQYF. As DNA, the CDR3 is TGTGCCAGCAGCTTGGGAATAGCGGTCTACGAGCAGTACTTC.

The genes are TRBV30 and TRBJ2-1, with no clear D. The germline V gene has CDR1 GTSNPN and CDR2 SVGIG (reference sequence). V shed 0 bases and J shed 6 bases, with 12 bases lying between them. The CDR3 has 14 amino acids. CDR3 in amino acids: CAWSVGSRRNEQFF. The DNA of the CDR3 is TGTGCCTGGAGTGTGGGTTCTCGGCGCAATGAGCAGTTCTTC.

This chain uses TRBV27 with TRBJ1-5; D uncertain. Deletions cut 2 bases from V and 4 bases from J, with 3 bases between. The CDR3 is 12 amino acids. Germline CDR1 reads MNHEY; CDR2 reads SMNVEV (reference sequence). The CDR3 sequence: CASSLGNQPQHF. The DNA of the CDR3 is TGTGCCAGCAGTTTAGGAAATCAGCCCCAGCATTTT.

The V gene is TRBV7-9, the J gene TRBJ1-4; TRBD1 matches 7 bases. This CDR3 has 17 residues. The ends lost 1 base at V and 3 bases at J; junction bases unmatched: 8. CDR1 SEHNR and CDR2 FQNEAQ come from the germline V gene (reference sequence). The CDR3 coding sequence is TGTGCCAGCAGCTTAGGAGCGTTTAGGGGGCCTAATGAAAAACTGTTTTTT. Its translation: CASSLGAFRGPNEKLFF. The full variable domain, its missing parts supplied by reference TRBV7-9 and TRBJ1-4, is DTGVSQNPRHKITKRGQNVTFRCDPISEHNRLYWYRQTLGQGPEFLTYFQNEAQLEKSRLLSDRFSAERPKGSFSTLEIQRTEQGDSAMYLCASSLGAFRGPNEKLFFGSGTQLSVL.

The V and J genes are TRBV10-2 and TRBJ2-3, with D uncertain. CDR3 length: 17 residues. The V gene lost 0 bases and the J gene lost 0 bases, with 13 bases spanning the gap. Germline V gives CDR1 WSHSY, CDR2 SAAADI. CDR3 coding DNA: TGCGCCAGCAGTGAGTCAACGAGCTCACCTAGCACAGATACGCAGTATTTT. Translated: CASSESTSSPSTDTQYF.

In its sample, this clone was seen once. V gene TRBV4-1 combines with J gene TRBJ2-2; TRBD1 agrees at 10 bases. J was trimmed by 6 bases and V by 3 bases; bases with no gene match: 7. The CDR3 extends over 16 amino acids. Germline V lookup: CDR1 MGHRA, CDR2 YSYEKL. CDR3 nucleotides: TGCGCCAGCAGCCATGAACCGGGACAGGGGTCCGGGGAGCTGTTTTTT. Its translation is CASSHEPGQGSGELFF.

The rearrangement joins TRBV15 to TRBJ2-1, with 9 bases lining up with TRBD2. Germline CDR1 and CDR2: LNHNV and YYDKDF (reference sequence). Trimming cost V 1 base and J 7 bases; bases outside gene matches: 8. This CDR3 contains 16 residues. The CDR3 DNA sequence: TGTGCCACCAGCAGAGTGGCGGGAGGGCCTCTGAATGAGCAGTTCTTC. Translated: CATSRVAGGPLNEQFF.

The chain combines TRBV30 with TRBJ2-5; 7 bases are a match to TRBD2. V dropped 0 bases and J dropped 0; count of bases not matched to a gene: 1. The CDR3 sequence is 14 residues long. The germline gives CDR1 GTSNPN, CDR2 SVGIG (reference sequence). The CDR3 spells CAWSVAGYQETQYF. The CDR3 nucleotides read TGTGCCTGGAGTGTAGCGGGGTACCAAGAGACCCAGTACTTC.

The chain has TRBV6-6 and TRBJ2-7, with 9 bases fitting TRBD1. Germline CDR1 MNHNY, CDR2 SVGAGI (reference sequence). V lost 6 bases to trimming and J lost 5 bases; unmatched junction nucleotides: 8. CDR3 length: 14 amino acids. In DNA form, the CDR3 reads TGTGCCAGCAGGAAGGACAGGGGTATCCACGAGCAGTACTTC. Protein: CASRKDRGIHEQYF.

V and J are TRBV30 and TRBJ1-3, with 8 bases fitting TRBD1. The V segment lost 1 base and the J segment 2 bases; nucleotides outside the gene matches: 10. CDR3 size: 17 residues. Germline CDR1 reads GTSNPN; CDR2 reads SVGIG (reference sequence). CDR3 bases: TGTGCCTGGAGTGCTACAGGTGGACAGGGCCCTGGAAACACCATATATTTT. Translation gives CAWSATGGQGPGNTIYF.

The chain carries TRBV6-5 and TRBJ1-1; TRBD1 might be the D (5 bases). Germline loops: CDR1 MNHEY, CDR2 SVGAGI. Trimming removed 0 bases at V and 0 bases at J, with 8 bases between. The CDR3 totals 15 residues. The CDR3, as DNA: TGTGCCAGCAGTTACTCGCCAGGGTTGAACACTGAAGCTTTCTTT. Amino acid sequence: CASSYSPGLNTEAFF.

In DNA form, the CDR3 reads TGTGCCAGCAGCGAACGGACAGCCCGCTGGTCGGTTGGCTACACCTTC. It specifies CASSERTARWSVGYTF. The chain recombines TRBV5-4 with TRBJ1-2, with D maybe TRBD1 (6 bases). Germline V gene lookup returns CDR1 SGHNT and CDR2 YYREEE (reference sequence). The CDR3 has 16 residues. V gave up 4 bases and J gave up 7 bases, with 23 bases separating them. The full variable domain, rest sourced from reference TRBV5-4 and TRBJ1-2, is ETGVTQSPTHLIKTRGQQVTLRCSSQSGHNTVSWYQQALGQGPQFIFQYYREEENGRGNFPPRFSGLQFPNYSSELNVNALELDDSALYLCASSERTARWSVGYTFGSGTRLTVV.

This chain connects TRBV7-2 to TRBJ2-5; D may correspond to TRBD1 or TRBD2 (5 bases each). The DNA matches TRBJ2-7 better at its end, which makes the J call doubtful. There are 14 residues in the CDR3. The germline CDR1 and CDR2 sequences are SGHTA and FQGNSA. CDR3 loop: CASSLYPGRNEQYF. The CDR3 coding sequence is TGTGCCAGCAGCTTATATCCGGGGCGAAACGAGCAGTACTTC.

The CDR3 loop is CASSQRWETGELFF. The CDR3 DNA follows: TGTGCCAGCAGCCAGAGGTGGGAAACCGGGGAGCTGTTTTTT. The chain links TRBV14 to TRBJ2-2, with D unclear. Germline CDR1 reads SGHDN; CDR2 reads FVKESK. V lost 3 bases and J 5 bases, leaving 10 bases between the germline ends. The length of the CDR3 is 14 residues.

This chain joins TRBV6-4 and TRBJ1-3; D is perhaps TRBD1 (5 bases). Per germline, CDR1 MRHNA and CDR2 SNTAGT. The CDR3 totals 20 residues. Trimming took off 7 bases at V and 8 bases at J, with 36 bases between the two ends. The chain's CDR3 is CASTRPLTGPDRDPRYTIYF. In DNA, the CDR3 is TGTGCCAGCACCAGACCATTGACTGGGCCAGACCGGGACCCTCGATACACCATATATTTT.

The rearrangement joins TRBV10-3 to TRBJ2-1; 12 bases line up with TRBD2. The J segment lost 2 bases and the V segment lost 4 bases, leaving 6 bases of the junction unmatched. The CDR3 covers 17 residues. CDR1 ENHRY and CDR2 SYGVKD come from the germline V gene. This chain's CDR3 is CAISGLAGDRPYNEQFF. CDR3 nucleotide sequence: TGTGCCATCAGTGGACTAGCGGGAGACCGCCCCTACAATGAGCAGTTCTTC.

This clone was counted once. The chain's CDR3 is CASSLARQGAGYTF. CDR3 DNA sequence: TGTGCCAGCAGCTTAGCGAGGCAGGGGGCTGGCTACACCTTC. The gene calls are TRBV7-6 and TRBJ1-2; 8 bases map to TRBD1. CDR3 size: 14 residues. Trimming at V came to 0 bases and at J to 7 bases, leaving 4 bases not matched to a gene. Per germline, CDR1 SGHVS and CDR2 FNYEAQ. Variable domain in full (rest from reference TRBV7-6 and TRBJ1-2): GAGVSQSPRYKVTKRGQDVALRCDPISGHVSLYWYRQALGQGPEFLTYFNYEAQQDKSGLPNDRFSAERPEGSISTLTIQRTEQRDSAMYRCASSLARQGAGYTFGSGTRLTVV.

The rearrangement joins TRBV5-1 to TRBJ2-7; a possible D gene is TRBD1 (6 bases). Deletions cut 3 bases from V and 4 bases from J, with 8 bases between. This CDR3 has 12 residues. Germline V gene lookup returns CDR1 SGHRS and CDR2 YFSETQ. The chain's CDR3 is CASSSTGYEQYF. Written as DNA, the CDR3 is TGCGCCAGCAGCTCTACAGGGTACGAGCAGTACTTC.

The V gene is TRBV28, the J gene TRBJ1-1; no clear D gene. The germline V gene encodes CDR1 MDHEN and CDR2 SYDVKM. V lost 7 bases and J lost 3, with 15 bases in between. The CDR3 is made up of 14 amino acids. CDR3 bases: TGTGCCAGCACTCCGTCTTCCAGCCACACTGAAGCTTTCTTT. Protein sequence: CASTPSSSHTEAFF.

This chain links TRBV25-1 with TRBJ2-1; no clear D gene. The CDR3 extends over 12 amino acids. Per the germline V gene, CDR1 is MGHDK and CDR2 is SYGVNS. V lost 8 bases to trimming and J lost 11 bases, with 16 bases between them. The CDR3 is CASGLDRNQQFF. DNA of the CDR3: TGTGCCAGCGGCCTAGATCGGAATCAGCAGTTCTTC.

This rearrangement joins TRBV2 to TRBJ2-1; 10 bases map to TRBD1. Losses at the gene ends were 6 bases for V and 3 bases for J; bases not matched to a gene: 5. This CDR3 comprises 15 residues. Germline CDR1 is SNHLY and CDR2 is FYNNEI. CDR3 nucleotide sequence: TGTGCCAGCAGACCGGGACAGGGGTTCTACAATGAGCAGTTCTTC. Protein product: CASRPGQGFYNEQFF.

This sequence joins TRBV4-1 and TRBJ1-6, with unresolved D. Germline CDR1 and CDR2: MGHRA and YSYEKL. With 0 bases removed from V and 7 bases from J, the gap between germline ends came to 10 bases. The CDR3 covers 15 residues. CDR3 in amino acids: CASSQEDGRNSPLHF. DNA of the CDR3: TGCGCCAGCAGCCAAGAGGATGGCAGAAATTCACCCCTCCACTTT.

The chain combines TRBV27 with TRBJ1-2; the D gene is possibly TRBD1 (6 bases). This CDR3 is built from 14 residues. With 2 bases removed from V and 8 bases from J, the gap between germline ends came to 15 bases. CDR1 is MNHEY, CDR2 SMNVEV, per germline (reference sequence). This chain's CDR3 is CASSLTRGWVGYTF. CDR3 nucleotides: TGTGCCAGCAGTTTAACCAGGGGATGGGTCGGCTACACCTTC.

The V gene is TRBV4-1, the J gene TRBJ2-5; D is perhaps TRBD1 (6 bases). CDR3 length equals 14 residues. Germline CDR1 reads MGHRA; CDR2 reads YSYEKL. V was clipped by 4 bases and J by 3 bases, with 12 bases between them. The CDR3 coding sequence is TGCGCCAGCAGCCGTCACAGGGAAAAAGAGACCCAGTACTTC. Its translation is CASSRHREKETQYF.

The J gene is TRBJ1-1, the V gene TRBV4-3; D gene ambiguous. CDR1 and CDR2 (germline): LGHNA, YSLEER. Trimming left V 1 base short and J 6 bases short, with 6 bases between. The CDR3 covers 12 residues. CDR3 sequence reads: CASSQGRAEAFF. The CDR3 bases are TGCGCCAGCAGCCAAGGTAGGGCTGAAGCTTTCTTT.

This clone showed up just a few times. V and J are TRBV4-3 and TRBJ2-5; possibly TRBD1 or TRBD2 for D (5 bases each). Between the trimmed V and J ends, which lost 0 bases and 2 bases, there was a span of 16 bases. The CDR3 is made up of 17 amino acids. Germline CDR1 and CDR2: LGHNA and YSLEER. The CDR3 is CASSQEVGLAVQETQYF. The CDR3 DNA reads TGCGCCAGCAGCCAAGAGGTGGGGCTAGCTGTACAAGAGACCCAGTACTTC.